The present TCR gamma chain was sequenced within a study of Vδ1+ human thymocytes (dated by TCRdb to 2017 to 2018). Context from the whole study: As a data resource, the study described the mRNA-level TRG and TRD CDR3 repertoires of highly purified Vdelta1+ thymocytes obtained from young children. Earlier work had validated the multiplex-based CDR3 amplicon strategy against 5'RACE-based methods for generating CDR3 amplicons.

This clone was picked up a small number of times. What this receptor recognizes is not known. Base qualities are missing; no much larger clone stands one base away. RNA was isolated using the RNeasy mini kit, and reverse transcription was performed with Superscript III. Multiplex PCR was used to generate CDR3 amplicons, with pooled V-gene forward primers and a constant-region reverse primer carrying Illumina adaptor overhangs. Amplicons were gel-purified, then indexed with Nextera index primers over about 8 extra PCR cycles and purified with AMPure XP beads. Libraries were sequenced on an Illumina MiSeq with paired-end 250 bp reads, dual indexing and about 22% PhiX spike-in. The authors processed their data as follows. FastQC was used to check read quality, and ea-utils fastq-join was used to merge TRG read pairs. IMGT/HighV-QUEST was used to annotate sequences, retaining only productive sequences with an unambiguous V-gene assignment, and each clonotype was defined by an identical CDR3 sequence. Downstream analysis used VDJtools 1.1.1, tcR 2.2.3, Treemap and vegan Shannon diversity in R 3.4.4. TCRdb recomputed clones from the public reads with CATT; identical DNA rows were then combined. The V and J calls follow TCRdb's processing rather than the paper's. A total of over 25,000 gamma-chain clones appear in this sample, around 18% of them only once. 1.8% of the sample is in the top ten clones.

V is pruned by 4 bases and J by 12 bases, leaving 9 bases of the junction without a gene match. From the cysteine through the phenylalanine, the CDR3 covers 11 amino acids. The read is trimmed to its CDR3 DNA, 33 bases read in frame from base 1. Per the germline V gene, VENAVY is the CDR1 and YDSYNSRV is the CDR2. Summary of the overall study and its limitations: Donors did not cluster by age or sex, so the analyses were not stratified by age or sex. Although sort purity was high, approximately 20% of thymic TRD sequences were Vdelta2 (with a few Vdelta3), in contrast to the peripheral blood Vdelta1+ controls. The authors advised highly purified populations and single-cell validation, since unexpected Vdelta2 sequences could cause misinterpretation of bulk repertoire data. Many TRG clonotypes were shared between donors (up to roughly 6.9x10^3), whereas TRD repertoires were essentially private (max roughly 100 shared). The thymic TRG and TRD repertoires appeared highly polyclonal, with Gaussian CDR3 length distributions, in contrast to the oligoclonal repertoires of peripheral blood.

Thymic samples were depleted of alphabeta T cells, then CD3+ TCRVdelta1+ TCRVdelta2- thymocytes were FACS-sorted. The purity of the sorted Vdelta1+ thymocytes fell between roughly 98% and 99.6%. The thymic specimens were obtained from 7 or 8 paediatric patients, aged roughly 5 days to 15 months, who were having corrective cardiac surgery. Thymic tissue was dispersed, and mononuclear cells were isolated on a Histopaque-1077 density gradient. The staining antibodies were anti-TCRVdelta1 clone TS8.2, anti-TCRVdelta2 clone B6, anti-CD3 clone HIT3a and anti-TCRalphabeta clone IP26. The source of this sequence is a boy in the first two years of life who had congenital heart surgery. The rearranged segments are TRGV8 and TRGJ1 or TRGJ2. The sequencing input was Vdelta1+ gamma-delta thymocytes from the thymus. This sample's cell subset or site label indicates: FACS-sorted CD3+ TCRalphabeta- TCRVdelta1+ TCRVdelta2- thymocytes. The CDR3 in this case is CATWDREGKLF. Here is the DNA: TGTGCCACCTGGGACCGAGAAGGGAAACTCTTT.